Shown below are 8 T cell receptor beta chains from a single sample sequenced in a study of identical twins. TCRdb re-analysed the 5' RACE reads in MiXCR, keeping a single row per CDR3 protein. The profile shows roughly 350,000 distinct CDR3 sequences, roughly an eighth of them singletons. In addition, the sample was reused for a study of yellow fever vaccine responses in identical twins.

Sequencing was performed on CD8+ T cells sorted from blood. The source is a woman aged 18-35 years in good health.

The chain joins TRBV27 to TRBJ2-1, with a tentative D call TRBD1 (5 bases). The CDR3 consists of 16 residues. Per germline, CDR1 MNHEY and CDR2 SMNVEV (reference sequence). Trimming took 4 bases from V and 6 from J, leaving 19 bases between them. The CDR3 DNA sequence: TGTGCCAGCAGTTCCAGGTTCTCTAGGGGCGTCAATGAGCAGTTCTTC. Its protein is CASSSRFSRGVNEQFF.

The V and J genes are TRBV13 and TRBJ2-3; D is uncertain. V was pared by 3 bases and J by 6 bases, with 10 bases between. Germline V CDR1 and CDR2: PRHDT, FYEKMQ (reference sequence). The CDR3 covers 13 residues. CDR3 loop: CASSLRYSDTQYF. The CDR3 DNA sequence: TGTGCCAGCAGCTTGAGGTATTCGGATACGCAGTATTTT.

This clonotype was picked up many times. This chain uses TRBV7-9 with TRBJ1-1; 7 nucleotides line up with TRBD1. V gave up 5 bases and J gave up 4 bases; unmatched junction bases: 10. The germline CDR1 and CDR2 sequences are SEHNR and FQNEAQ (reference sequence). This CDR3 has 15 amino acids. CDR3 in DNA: TGTGCCAGCAGCGTCACGAGGGGGCCGGGCACTGAAGCTTTCTTT. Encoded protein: CASSVTRGPGTEAFF.

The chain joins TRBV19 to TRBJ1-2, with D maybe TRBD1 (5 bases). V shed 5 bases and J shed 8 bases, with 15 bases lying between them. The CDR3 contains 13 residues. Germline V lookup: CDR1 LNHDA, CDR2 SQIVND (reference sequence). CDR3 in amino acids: CASSVTDWEGYTF. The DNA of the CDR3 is TGTGCCAGTAGTGTGACAGACTGGGAAGGCTACACCTTC.

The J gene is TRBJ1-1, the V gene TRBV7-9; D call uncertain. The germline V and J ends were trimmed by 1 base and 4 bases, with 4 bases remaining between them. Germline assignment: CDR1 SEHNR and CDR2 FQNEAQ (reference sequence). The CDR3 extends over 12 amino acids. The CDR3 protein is CASSLDPTEAFF. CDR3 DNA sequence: TGTGCCAGCAGCTTAGATCCCACTGAAGCTTTCTTT.

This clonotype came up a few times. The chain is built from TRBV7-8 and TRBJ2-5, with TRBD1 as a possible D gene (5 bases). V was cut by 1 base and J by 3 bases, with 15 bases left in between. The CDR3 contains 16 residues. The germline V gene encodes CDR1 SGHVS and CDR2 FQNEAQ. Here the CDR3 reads CASSLGLGVDEETQYF. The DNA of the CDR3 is TGTGCCAGCAGCTTAGGCCTAGGGGTGGACGAAGAGACCCAGTACTTC.

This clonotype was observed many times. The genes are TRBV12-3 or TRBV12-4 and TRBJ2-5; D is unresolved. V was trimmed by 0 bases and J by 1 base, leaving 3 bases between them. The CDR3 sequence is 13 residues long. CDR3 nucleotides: TGTGCCAGCAGTTTAGCGTTCCAAGAGACCCAGTACTTC. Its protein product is CASSLAFQETQYF.

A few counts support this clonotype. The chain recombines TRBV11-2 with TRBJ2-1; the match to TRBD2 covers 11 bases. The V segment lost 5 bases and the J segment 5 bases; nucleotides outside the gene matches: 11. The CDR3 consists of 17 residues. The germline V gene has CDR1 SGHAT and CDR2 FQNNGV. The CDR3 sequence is CASSPPSTSGENNEQFF. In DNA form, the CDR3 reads TGTGCCAGCAGCCCCCCTTCGACTAGCGGGGAAAACAATGAGCAGTTCTTC.